The 20 T cell receptor beta chains below come from one sample, sequenced in a study of blood T cell repertoires in COVID-19. Assay: immunoSEQ multiplex PCR; the TCRdb copy retains only in-frame clones and omits some. The data hold about 170,000 clones, with 88% observed a single time. Sequencing used peripheral blood. Source of these receptors: a man in his 60s with acute or convalescent COVID-19.

The V call is TRBV2, the J call TRBJ2-3; weak D call: TRBD1 (5 bases). This CDR3 region has 14 residues. Deletions cut 5 bases from V and 3 bases from J, with 12 bases between. CDR1 is SNHLY and CDR2 is FYNNEI in the germline V gene. CDR3 bases: TGTGCCAGCAGTTTCCTGCAGGGTACAGATACGCAGTATTTT. As protein: CASSFLQGTDTQYF.

The chain employs TRBV2 and TRBJ2-3; 11 positions match TRBD1. The CDR3 contains 18 residues. V shed 10 bases, J shed 2 bases, and the junction held 17 bases outside the gene matches. CDR1 SNHLY and CDR2 FYNNEI come from the germline V gene. The CDR3 spells CATSRTGGAGGSTDTQYF. The DNA of the CDR3 is TGTGCCACCTCTCGGACAGGGGGCGCAGGGGGGTCCACAGATACGCAGTATTTT.

This clone was detected only once. The genes are TRBV7-3 and TRBJ2-7; 9 nucleotides agree with TRBD2. The CDR3 spans 13 residues. V gave up 4 bases and J gave up 4 bases; unmatched junction bases: 2. Germline-derived CDR1 and CDR2 are SGHTA and FQGTGA. The CDR3 nucleotides are TGTGCCAGCAGCTCGACTAGCGGATACGAGCAGTACTTC. Translating it yields CASSSTSGYEQYF.

This clone was seen once. The CDR3 protein is CASRLREANYGYTF. The CDR3 DNA sequence: TGTGCCAGTAGACTCCGGGAAGCTAACTATGGCTACACCTTC. This chain uses TRBV19 with TRBJ1-2, with D hard to call. This CDR3 comprises 14 residues. The V gene's germline CDR1 is LNHDA and CDR2 SQIVND (reference sequence). Trimming cost V 6 bases and J 0 bases, with 11 bases left between them.

Only one count was recorded for this clone. The chain couples TRBV5-4 to TRBJ2-1; TRBD1 matches at 7 bases. CDR1 and CDR2 from the germline V gene are SGHNT and YYREEE (reference sequence). The CDR3 sequence is 15 residues long. The V and J ends lost 4 bases and 5 bases, in that order; junction bases with no gene match: 9. This chain's CDR3 is CASSARQGNNNEQFF. The CDR3 DNA follows: TGTGCCAGCAGCGCGCGACAGGGCAACAACAATGAGCAGTTCTTC.

CDR3 loop: CASSVGPGGPSEQYF. CDR3 nucleotide sequence: TGTGCCAGCAGCGTAGGCCCGGGAGGGCCCTCTGAGCAGTACTTC. The rearrangement joins TRBV9 to TRBJ2-7, with 8 positions matching TRBD2. CDR3 size: 15 residues. V lost 0 bases, J lost 7 bases, and 9 bases stayed unmatched. CDR1 and CDR2 from the germline V gene are SGDLS and YYNGEE.

The V gene is TRBV7-9, the J gene TRBJ2-2; 12 nucleotides agree with TRBD2. The CDR3 is 16 residues long. CDR1 SEHNR and CDR2 FQNEAQ come from the germline V gene (reference sequence). V lost 4 bases and J lost 5; bases outside the gene matches: 5. CDR3 DNA sequence: TGTGCCAGCAGCTCGCTACTAGCGGGGGGAACCGGGGAGCTGTTTTTT. Protein product: CASSSLLAGGTGELFF.

This chain connects TRBV19 to TRBJ2-2, with 15 bases matching TRBD2. CDR1 is LNHDA, CDR2 SQIVND, per germline (reference sequence). The V gene end was trimmed by 4 bases and the J gene end by 2 bases; junction bases not matched to a gene: 8. The CDR3 has 19 residues. CDR3 nucleotide sequence: TGTGCCAGTAGTACCGAAGGACTAGCGGGAGGGATAAACACCGGGGAGCTGTTTTTT. Translated: CASSTEGLAGGINTGELFF.

V and J are TRBV5-1 and TRBJ1-5, with TRBD1 as a possible D gene (5 bases). In germline, CDR1 is SGHRS, CDR2 YFSETQ. Trimming pared 4 bases from V and 0 bases from J, leaving 11 bases between. The CDR3 is made up of 15 amino acids. DNA of the CDR3: TGCGCCAGCAGCCTCGGACACAATAGCAATCAGCCCCAGCATTTT. It encodes CASSLGHNSNQPQHF. Drawing the rest from reference TRBV5-1 and TRBJ1-5, the complete variable domain is KAGVTQTPRYLIKTRGQQVTLSCSPISGHRSVSWYQQTPGQGLQFLFEYFSETQRNKGNFPGRFSGRQFSNSRSEMNVSTLELGDSALYLCASSLGHNSNQPQHFGDGTRLSIL.

V is TRBV6-5 and J is TRBJ1-2; possible D gene TRBD1, 5 bases. The CDR3 runs 15 residues. CDR1 and CDR2 from the germline V gene are MNHEY and SVGAGI. V lost 6 bases, J lost 5 bases, and 19 bases lay in between. CDR3 region: CASSPLTGHSYGYTF. CDR3 bases: TGTGCCAGCAGCCCACTCACTGGACACTCTTATGGCTACACCTTC.

The sample holds a few counts of this clone. V and J are TRBV6-5 and TRBJ1-1, with TRBD1 matching 7 bases. Germline V gene lookup returns CDR1 MNHEY and CDR2 SVGAGI. The CDR3 sequence is 13 residues long. The V segment lost 8 bases and the J segment 1 base; nucleotides outside the gene matches: 4. Here the CDR3 reads CASCTGANTEAFF. CDR3 coding DNA: TGTGCCAGCTGCACAGGGGCGAACACTGAAGCTTTCTTT.

The rearrangement uses TRBV6-5 and TRBJ2-3; TRBD2 matches at 8 bases. V gave up 3 bases and J gave up 5 bases; unmatched junction bases: 7. The CDR3 is 15 residues long. CDR1 is MNHEY, CDR2 SVGAGI, per germline. The CDR3 region has the DNA TGTGCCAGCAGTTATGGCGGGGGGCTGGGAGATACGCAGTATTTT. Translation gives CASSYGGGLGDTQYF.

This clone was seen a few times. This chain uses TRBV6-5 with TRBJ2-3, with 9 bases aligning to TRBD2. Per germline, CDR1 MNHEY and CDR2 SVGAGI. The length of the CDR3 is 15 residues. The V and J ends lost 6 bases and 2 bases, in that order; junction bases with no gene match: 6. The CDR3 nucleotides read TGTGCCAGCAGCCCAGCGGGGGGAGTCACAGATACGCAGTATTTT. Translating gives CASSPAGGVTDTQYF.

This clone was observed a handful of times. The chain recombines TRBV27 with TRBJ1-2; TRBD1 matches 8 bases. CDR1 is MNHEY and CDR2 is SMNVEV in the germline V gene (reference sequence). CDR3 length: 12 residues. The J segment lost 7 bases and the V segment lost 6 bases, leaving 4 bases of the junction unmatched. The CDR3 reads CASSPGQAGYTF. The DNA for the CDR3 is TGTGCCAGCAGCCCGGGACAGGCTGGCTACACCTTC.

The genes are TRBV5-1 and TRBJ1-4; maybe TRBD1 (6 bases). The CDR3 sequence is 17 residues long. The germline V gene has CDR1 SGHRS and CDR2 YFSETQ. V was shortened by 4 bases and J by 0 bases, with 16 bases between the two germline ends. The CDR3 sequence is CASSLGQLIATNEKLFF. The CDR3 DNA sequence: TGCGCCAGCAGCCTCGGACAGCTGATCGCAACTAATGAAAAACTGTTTTTT.

This chain joins TRBV7-3 and TRBJ2-1; 7 bases are shared with TRBD1. The CDR3 runs 13 residues. Trimming at V came to 2 bases and at J to 7 bases, leaving 2 bases not matched to a gene. CDR1 and CDR2 from the germline V gene are SGHTA and FQGTGA. The CDR3 DNA follows: TGTGCCAGCAGCTTAGCCAGGGGGAATGAGCAGTTCTTC. It yields the protein CASSLARGNEQFF.

The V call is TRBV11-2, the J call TRBJ2-5, with 10 bases fitting TRBD2. This CDR3 is built from 15 residues. V shed 5 bases and J 5 bases; nucleotides not matched to a gene: 8. Germline assignment: CDR1 SGHAT and CDR2 FQNNGV. The CDR3 DNA sequence: TGTGCCAGCAGCGGTAGCGGGAGGCCTTGGGAGACCCAGTACTTC. It specifies CASSGSGRPWETQYF. The full variable domain, with the rest looked up from reference TRBV11-2 and TRBJ2-5, is EAGVAQSPRYKIIEKRQSVAFWCNPISGHATLYWYQQILGQGPKLLIQFQNNGVVDDSQLPKDRFSAERLKGVDSTLKIQPAKLEDSAVYLCASSGSGRPWETQYFGPGTRLLVL.

The chain is built from TRBV7-2 and TRBJ1-5; D not certain. The CDR3 is 13 residues long. V lost 3 bases to trimming and J lost 5 bases, with 8 bases between them. Looked up from germline, CDR1 is SGHTA and CDR2 is FQGNSA. CDR3 protein: CASSFQEDQPQHF. CDR3 nucleotides: TGTGCCAGCAGCTTTCAGGAGGATCAGCCCCAGCATTTT.

The chain employs TRBV11-3 and TRBJ2-2; D is possibly TRBD2 (6 bases). Germline CDR1 is SGHNT and CDR2 is YENEEA. The CDR3 is 17 residues long. Trimming removed 5 bases from V and 1 base from J, with 17 bases in between. CDR3 DNA sequence: TGTGCCAGCAGCCGACATGGGTGGGGGGAGAACACCGGGGAGCTGTTTTTT. Its protein is CASSRHGWGENTGELFF.

V usage is TRBV4-1 and J usage is TRBJ2-6; the D gene is possibly TRBD2 (6 bases). The CDR3 runs to 17 residues. Germline V CDR1 and CDR2: MGHRA, YSYEKL. Trimming left V 2 bases short and J 1 base short, with 12 bases between. The CDR3 DNA sequence: TGCGCCAGCAGCCAACCCACGGGGAGGTCTGGGGCCAACGTCCTGACTTTC. Translated: CASSQPTGRSGANVLTF.